A selection of T cell receptor beta chains follows, all from one sample in a study of T cells in Graves' hyperthyroidism and ophthalmopathy. MiXCR, applied by TCRdb to the multiplex PCR reads, yields one record per CDR3 protein. Among under 200,000 distinct CDR3 sequences listed, 9.4% were seen once. Sample: blood. These TCRs come from a woman younger than 35 with Graves' hyperthyroidism that later progressed to Graves' ophthalmopathy. CDR3s include the opening cysteine and the closing phenylalanine or tryptophan. A D gene is named only where the DNA matches it firmly. A clone size is listed for some rows: how often the clone was seen (once, few, many), or a class if it is expanded.

J: TRBJ1-1
V: TRBV6-1
D: -
size: many
CDR3: CASSYGHTEAFF
DNA: TGTGCCAGCAGTTACGGACACACTGAAGCTTTCTTT

J: TRBJ1-2
V: TRBV2
D: TRBD1
size: many
CDR3: CASSEDRGLGGYTF
DNA: TGTGCCTCCTCCGAGGACAGGGGGCTGGGTGGCTACACCTTC

J: TRBJ1-3
V: TRBV11-2
D: TRBD1
size: many
CDR3: CASSSIQGVVNTIYF
DNA: TGTGCCAGCAGCTCGATACAGGGGGTGGTAAACACCATATATTTT

J: TRBJ2-7
V: TRBV27
D: -
size: many
CDR3: CASSRGRSFSYEQYF
DNA: TGTGCCAGCTCTCGTGGAAGGAGTTTCTCCTACGAGCAGTACTTC

J: TRBJ2-5
V: TRBV7-2
D: TRBD1
size: many
CDR3: CASSFSSGGYETQYF
DNA: TGTGCCAGCAGCTTTTCGTCAGGGGGCTATGAGACCCAGTACTTC

J: TRBJ2-1
V: TRBV7-2
D: -
size: many
CDR3: CASSLAFKGYNEQFF
DNA: TGTGCCAGCAGCTTAGCTTTTAAAGGGTACAATGAGCAGTTCTTC

J: TRBJ1-1
V: TRBV7-3
D: TRBD1
size: many
CDR3: CASSLSHRGWREMNTEAFF
DNA: TGTGCCAGCAGCTTAAGCCACAGGGGGTGGAGGGAAATGAACACTGAAGCTTTCTTT

J: TRBJ2-7
V: TRBV20-1
D: TRBD2
size: many
CDR3: CSAREGLATYEQYF
DNA: TGCAGTGCTAGAGAGGGACTAGCCACCTACGAGCAGTACTTC

J: TRBJ2-6
V: TRBV12-3/TRBV12-4
D: TRBD1
size: many
CDR3: CASSPDRRANVLTF
DNA: TGTGCCAGCAGTCCGGACAGGCGGGCCAACGTCCTGACTTTC

J: TRBJ2-1
V: TRBV6-2/TRBV6-3
D: TRBD1
size: few
CDR3: CASSYYAGGYNEQFF
DNA: TGTGCCAGCAGTTACTATGCAGGGGGCTACAATGAGCAGTTCTTC

J: TRBJ2-2
V: TRBV11-2
D: -
size: -
CDR3: CASSFIVGGELFF
DNA: TGTGCCAGCAGCTTCATCGTGGGGGGGGAGCTGTTTTTT

J: TRBJ1-4
V: TRBV15
D: TRBD1
size: many
CDR3: CATSRDWDRQNEKLFF
DNA: TGTGCCACCAGCAGAGATTGGGACAGGCAGAATGAAAAACTGTTTTTT

J: TRBJ2-6
V: TRBV18
D: -
size: few
CDR3: CASSPSGRKALVLTF
DNA: TGTGCCAGCTCACCATCTGGGCGGAAAGCCCTCGTCCTGACTTTC

J: TRBJ2-3
V: TRBV14
D: -
size: many
CDR3: CASSHPADTQYF
DNA: TGTGCCAGCAGCCATCCCGCAGATACGCAGTATTTT

J: TRBJ2-3
V: TRBV29-1
D: TRBD1
size: many
CDR3: CSVVIDRGADTQYF
DNA: TGCAGCGTTGTTATAGACAGGGGTGCAGATACGCAGTATTTT

J: TRBJ2-5
V: TRBV7-3
D: TRBD2
size: many
CDR3: CASSPSGNQETQYF
DNA: TGTGCCAGCAGTCCTAGCGGAAACCAAGAGACCCAGTACTTC

J: TRBJ2-1
V: TRBV28
D: -
size: few
CDR3: CASSPQSPARNEQFF
DNA: TGTGCCAGCAGTCCTCAGAGCCCTGCCCGGAATGAGCAGTTCTTC

J: TRBJ1-3
V: TRBV5-8
D: -
size: -
CDR3: CASSILTGSHSSGNTIYF
DNA: TGTGCCAGCAGCATCCTAACCGGGTCCCATAGCTCTGGAAACACCATATATTTT

J: TRBJ1-4
V: TRBV3-1
D: -
size: few
CDR3: CASSQDILGGEEKLFF
DNA: TGTGCCAGCAGCCAAGATATCTTAGGGGGAGAAGAAAAACTGTTTTTT

J: TRBJ2-2
V: TRBV12-3/TRBV12-4
D: -
size: many
CDR3: CASSLRDLNTGELFF
DNA: TGTGCCAGCAGTTTACGGGACTTAAACACCGGGGAGCTGTTTTTT

J: TRBJ2-7
V: TRBV28
D: -
size: -
CDR3: CASSPRANYEQYF
DNA: TGTGCCAGCAGCCCCCGTGCAAACTACGAGCAGTACTTC

J: TRBJ1-2
V: TRBV30
D: -
size: many
CDR3: CAWSEGQNYGYTF
DNA: TGTGCCTGGAGTGAGGGGCAGAACTATGGCTACACCTTC

J: TRBJ1-6
V: TRBV20-1
D: -
size: -
CDR3: CSARDRDSNSPLHF
DNA: TGCAGTGCTAGAGATAGGGATAGTAATTCACCCCTCCACTTT

J: TRBJ1-1
V: TRBV11-2
D: -
size: many
CDR3: CTSRPNINTEAFF
DNA: TGTACCAGCAGGCCCAATATCAACACTGAAGCTTTCTTT

J: TRBJ2-7
V: TRBV5-1
D: TRBD2
size: -
CDR3: CASSSGLAGAYEQYF
DNA: TGCGCCAGCAGCTCGGGACTAGCGGGAGCCTACGAGCAGTACTTC

J: TRBJ2-7
V: TRBV9
D: TRBD1
size: many
CDR3: CASSVTGSPYEQYF
DNA: TGTGCCAGCAGCGTGACAGGGTCCCCCTACGAGCAGTACTTC

J: TRBJ2-7
V: TRBV4-1
D: TRBD2
size: -
CDR3: CASSQDSAGGFDEQYF
DNA: TGCGCCAGCAGCCAAGATTCGGCGGGAGGTTTCGACGAGCAGTACTTC

J: TRBJ2-5
V: TRBV5-4
D: -
size: -
CDR3: CASSLDTSTIETQYF
DNA: TGTGCCAGCAGCTTGGACACTAGCACGATTGAGACCCAGTACTTC

J: TRBJ1-4
V: TRBV5-8
D: TRBD1
size: -
CDR3: CASGLVVGTGSLRGHEKLFF
DNA: TGTGCCAGCGGCTTGGTAGTTGGGACAGGGTCCCTACGGGGGCATGAAAAACTGTTTTTT